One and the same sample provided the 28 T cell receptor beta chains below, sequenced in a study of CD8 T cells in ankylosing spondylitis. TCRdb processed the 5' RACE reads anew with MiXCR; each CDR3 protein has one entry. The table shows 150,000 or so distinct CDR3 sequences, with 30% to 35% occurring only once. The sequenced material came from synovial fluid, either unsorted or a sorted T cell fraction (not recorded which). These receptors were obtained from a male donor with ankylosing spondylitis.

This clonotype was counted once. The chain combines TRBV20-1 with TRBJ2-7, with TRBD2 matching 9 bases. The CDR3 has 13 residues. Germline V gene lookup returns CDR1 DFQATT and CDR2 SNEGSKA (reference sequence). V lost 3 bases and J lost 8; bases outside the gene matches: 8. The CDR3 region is CSARILAGIKQYF. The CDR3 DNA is TGCAGTGCTAGGATCCTAGCGGGGATTAAGCAGTACTTC.

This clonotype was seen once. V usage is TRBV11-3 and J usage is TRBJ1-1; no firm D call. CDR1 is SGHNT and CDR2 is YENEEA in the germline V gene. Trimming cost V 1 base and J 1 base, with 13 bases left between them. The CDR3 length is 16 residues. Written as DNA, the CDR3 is TGTGCCAGCAGCTTAGGGTTTGTGGTCGAGAACACTGAAGCTTTCTTT. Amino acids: CASSLGFVVENTEAFF.

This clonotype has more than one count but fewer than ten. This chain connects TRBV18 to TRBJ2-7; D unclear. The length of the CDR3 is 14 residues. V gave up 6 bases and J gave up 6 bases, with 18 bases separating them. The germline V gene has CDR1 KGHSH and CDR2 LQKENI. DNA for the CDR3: TGTGCCAGCTCCCTCCGGGCAGAGGCCGCCGAGCAGTACTTC. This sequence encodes CASSLRAEAAEQYF.

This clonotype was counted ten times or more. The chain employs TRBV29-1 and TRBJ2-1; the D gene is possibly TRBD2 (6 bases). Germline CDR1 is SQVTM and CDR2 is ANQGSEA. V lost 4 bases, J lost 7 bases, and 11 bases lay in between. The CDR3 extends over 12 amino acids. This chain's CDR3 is CSVVEGWNEQFF. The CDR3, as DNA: TGCAGCGTTGTGGAGGGTTGGAATGAGCAGTTCTTC.

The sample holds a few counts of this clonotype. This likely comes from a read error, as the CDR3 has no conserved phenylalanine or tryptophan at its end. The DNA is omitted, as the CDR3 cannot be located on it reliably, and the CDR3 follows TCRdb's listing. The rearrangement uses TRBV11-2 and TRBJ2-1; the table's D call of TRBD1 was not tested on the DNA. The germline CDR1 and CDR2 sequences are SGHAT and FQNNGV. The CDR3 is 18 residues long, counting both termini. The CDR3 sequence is CASSLGYRGIREYNEQFL.

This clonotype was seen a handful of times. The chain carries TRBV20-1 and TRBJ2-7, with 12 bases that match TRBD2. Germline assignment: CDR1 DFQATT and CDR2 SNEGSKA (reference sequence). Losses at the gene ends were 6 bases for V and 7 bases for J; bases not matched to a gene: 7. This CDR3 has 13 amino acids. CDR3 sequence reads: CSAPLAGGREQYF. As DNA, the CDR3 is TGCAGTGCCCCTCTAGCGGGAGGGAGGGAGCAGTACTTC.

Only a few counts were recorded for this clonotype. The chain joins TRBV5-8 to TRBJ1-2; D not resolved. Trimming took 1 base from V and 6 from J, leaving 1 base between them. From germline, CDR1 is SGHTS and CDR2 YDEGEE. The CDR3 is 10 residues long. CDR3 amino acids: CASSLNGYTF. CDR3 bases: TGTGCCAGCAGCTTGAATGGCTACACCTTC. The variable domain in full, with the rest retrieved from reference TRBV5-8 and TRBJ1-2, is EAGVTQSPTHLIKTRGQQATLRCSPISGHTSVYWYQQALGLGLQFLLWYDEGEERNRGNFPPRFSGRQFPNYSSELNVNALELEDSALYLCASSLNGYTFGSGTRLTVV.

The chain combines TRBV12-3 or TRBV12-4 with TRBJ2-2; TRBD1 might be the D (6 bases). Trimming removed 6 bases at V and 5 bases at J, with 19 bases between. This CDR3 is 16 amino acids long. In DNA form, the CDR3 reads TGTGCCAGCAGCCCTTCCCAGGGGCCCCTTACCGGGGAGCTGTTTTTT. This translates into CASSPSQGPLTGELFF.

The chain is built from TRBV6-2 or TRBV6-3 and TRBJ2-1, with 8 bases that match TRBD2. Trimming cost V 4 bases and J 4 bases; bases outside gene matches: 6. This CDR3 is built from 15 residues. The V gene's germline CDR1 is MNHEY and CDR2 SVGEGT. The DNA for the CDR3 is TGTGCCAGCAGTTCAAGCCAGCGGGGGTACAATGAGCAGTTCTTC. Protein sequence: CASSSSQRGYNEQFF.

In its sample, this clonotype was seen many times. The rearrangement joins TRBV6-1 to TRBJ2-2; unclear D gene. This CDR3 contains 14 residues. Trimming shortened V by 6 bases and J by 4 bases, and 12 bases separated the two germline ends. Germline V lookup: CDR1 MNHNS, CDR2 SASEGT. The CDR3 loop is CASSMGLSTGELFF. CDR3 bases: TGTGCCAGCAGCATGGGATTGAGCACCGGGGAGCTGTTTTTT.

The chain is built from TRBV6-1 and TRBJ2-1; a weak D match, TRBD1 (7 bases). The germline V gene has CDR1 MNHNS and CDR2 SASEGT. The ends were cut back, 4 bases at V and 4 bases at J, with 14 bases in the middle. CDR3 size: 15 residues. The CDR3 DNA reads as TGTGCCAGCAGTGCTAGGCAGGGGGGTTACAATGAGCAGTTCTTC. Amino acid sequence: CASSARQGGYNEQFF.

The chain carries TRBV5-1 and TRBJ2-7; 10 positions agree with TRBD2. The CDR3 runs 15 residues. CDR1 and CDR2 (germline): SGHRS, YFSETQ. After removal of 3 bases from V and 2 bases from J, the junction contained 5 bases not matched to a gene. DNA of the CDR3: TGCGCCAGCAGCTCCCGGACTAGCGGCGCCTACGAGCAGTACTTC. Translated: CASSSRTSGAYEQYF.

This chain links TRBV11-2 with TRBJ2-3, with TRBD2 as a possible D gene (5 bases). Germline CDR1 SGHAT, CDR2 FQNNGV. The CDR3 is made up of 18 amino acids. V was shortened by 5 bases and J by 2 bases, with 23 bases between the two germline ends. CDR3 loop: CASSPEWSTAVLTDTQYF. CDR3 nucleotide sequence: TGTGCCAGCAGCCCGGAATGGTCTACAGCGGTACTCACAGATACGCAGTATTTT.

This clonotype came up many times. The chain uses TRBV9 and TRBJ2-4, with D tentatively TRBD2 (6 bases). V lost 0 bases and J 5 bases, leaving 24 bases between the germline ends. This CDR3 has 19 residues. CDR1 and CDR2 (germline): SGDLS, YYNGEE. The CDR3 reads CASSVDAHTGQGRQNIQYF. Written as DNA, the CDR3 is TGTGCCAGCAGCGTAGATGCCCATACTGGACAAGGGAGGCAAAACATTCAGTACTTC.

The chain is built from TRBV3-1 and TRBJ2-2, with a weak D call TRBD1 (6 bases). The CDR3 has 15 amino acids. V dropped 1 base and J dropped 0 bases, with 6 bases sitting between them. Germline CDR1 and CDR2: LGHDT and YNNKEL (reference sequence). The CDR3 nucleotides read TGTGCCAGCAGCCAAGGGACAGCGAACACCGGGGAGCTGTTTTTT. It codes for CASSQGTANTGELFF.

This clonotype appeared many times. Here the CDR3 reads CASSSGTAENIQYF. For the CDR3, the DNA is TGTGCCAGCAGCTCCGGGACAGCTGAAAACATTCAGTACTTC. The chain combines TRBV11-2 with TRBJ2-4; 7 bases align to TRBD1. There are 14 residues in the CDR3. Per germline, CDR1 SGHAT and CDR2 FQNNGV. Trimming at V came to 4 bases and at J to 5 bases, leaving 5 bases not matched to a gene.

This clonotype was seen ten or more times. This chain's CDR3 is CSVEAQGGGYTF. The CDR3 DNA sequence: TGCAGCGTTGAGGCCCAGGGTGGTGGCTACACCTTC. The chain couples TRBV29-1 to TRBJ1-2; D may be TRBD1 (5 bases). CDR3 length: 12 residues. Germline CDR1 SQVTM, CDR2 ANQGSEA. Trimming pared 3 bases from V and 7 bases from J, leaving 12 bases between.

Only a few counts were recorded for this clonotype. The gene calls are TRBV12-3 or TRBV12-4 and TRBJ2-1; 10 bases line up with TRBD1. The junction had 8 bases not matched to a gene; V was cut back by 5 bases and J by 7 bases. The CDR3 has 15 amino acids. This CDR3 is CASSHRGQGLNEQFF. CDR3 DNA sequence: TGTGCCAGCAGTCACCGGGGACAGGGGTTGAATGAGCAGTTCTTC.

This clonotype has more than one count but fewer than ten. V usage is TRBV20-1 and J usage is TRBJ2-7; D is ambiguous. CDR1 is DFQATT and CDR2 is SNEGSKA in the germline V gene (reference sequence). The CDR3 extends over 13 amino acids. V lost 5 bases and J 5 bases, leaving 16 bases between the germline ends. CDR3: CSAPGPSRDEQYF. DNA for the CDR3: TGCAGTGCTCCCGGGCCTTCCCGAGACGAGCAGTACTTC.

The CDR3 loop is CASSLALAANTGELFF. The DNA of the CDR3 is TGTGCCAGCAGTTTAGCGTTAGCTGCGAACACCGGGGAGCTGTTTTTT. This chain joins TRBV12-3 or TRBV12-4 and TRBJ2-2; D is undetermined. CDR3 length: 16 amino acids. V was clipped by 0 bases and J by 0 bases, with 8 bases between them.

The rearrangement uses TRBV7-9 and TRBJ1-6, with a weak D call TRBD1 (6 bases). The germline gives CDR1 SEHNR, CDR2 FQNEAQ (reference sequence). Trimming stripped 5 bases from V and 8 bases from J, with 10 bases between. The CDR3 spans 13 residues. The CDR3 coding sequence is TGTGCCAGCAGCCGCCACAGGGATTCACCCCTCCACTTT. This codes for CASSRHRDSPLHF.

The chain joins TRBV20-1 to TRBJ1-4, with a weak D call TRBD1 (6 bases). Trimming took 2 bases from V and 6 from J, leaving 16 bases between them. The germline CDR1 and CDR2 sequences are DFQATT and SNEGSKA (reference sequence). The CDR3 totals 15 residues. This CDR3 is CSARSGQGIYEKLFF. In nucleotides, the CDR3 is TGCAGTGCTAGAAGCGGCCAGGGGATTTATGAAAAACTGTTTTTT.

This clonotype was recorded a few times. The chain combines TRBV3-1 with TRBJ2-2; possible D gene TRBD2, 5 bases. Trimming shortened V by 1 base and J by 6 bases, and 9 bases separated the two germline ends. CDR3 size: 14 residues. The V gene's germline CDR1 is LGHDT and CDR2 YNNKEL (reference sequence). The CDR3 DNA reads TGTGCCAGCAGCCAAGCACTAGGATCCGGGGAGCTGTTTTTT. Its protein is CASSQALGSGELFF.

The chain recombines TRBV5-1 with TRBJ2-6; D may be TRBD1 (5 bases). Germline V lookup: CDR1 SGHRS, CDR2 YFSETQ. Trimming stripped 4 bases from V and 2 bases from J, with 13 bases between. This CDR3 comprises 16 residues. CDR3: CASSPLGAPGANVLTF. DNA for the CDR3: TGCGCCAGCAGCCCGCTTGGGGCGCCTGGGGCCAACGTCCTGACTTTC.

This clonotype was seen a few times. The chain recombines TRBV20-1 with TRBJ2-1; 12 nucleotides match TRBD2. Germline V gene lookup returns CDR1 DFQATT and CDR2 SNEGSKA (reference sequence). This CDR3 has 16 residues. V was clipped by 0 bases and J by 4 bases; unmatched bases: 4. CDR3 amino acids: CSARDPGLAGYNEQFF. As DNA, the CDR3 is TGCAGTGCTAGAGACCCCGGACTAGCGGGATACAATGAGCAGTTCTTC.

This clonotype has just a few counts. CDR3 sequence: CASSLAGTGLYGYTF. The CDR3 nucleotides are TGTGCCAGCAGCTTAGCCGGGACAGGGCTGTATGGCTACACCTTC. The chain is built from TRBV7-2 and TRBJ1-2; 9 bases fit TRBD1. Trimming at V came to 0 bases and at J to 5 bases, leaving 4 bases not matched to a gene. The CDR3 has 15 amino acids. CDR1 SGHTA and CDR2 FQGNSA come from the germline V gene.

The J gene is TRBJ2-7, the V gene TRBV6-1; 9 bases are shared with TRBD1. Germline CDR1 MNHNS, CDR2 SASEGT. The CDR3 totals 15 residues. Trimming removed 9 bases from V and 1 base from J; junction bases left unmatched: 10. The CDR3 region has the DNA TGTGCCAGTCGGAACAGGGGGCTGCTTTCCTACGAGCAGTACTTC. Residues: CASRNRGLLSYEQYF.

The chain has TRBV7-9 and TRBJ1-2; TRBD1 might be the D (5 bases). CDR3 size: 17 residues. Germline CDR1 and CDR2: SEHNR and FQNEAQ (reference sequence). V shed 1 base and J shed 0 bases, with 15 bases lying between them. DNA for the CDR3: TGTGCCAGCAGCTTAGACATGACGGGGGGATCTAACTATGGCTACACCTTC. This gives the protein CASSLDMTGGSNYGYTF.